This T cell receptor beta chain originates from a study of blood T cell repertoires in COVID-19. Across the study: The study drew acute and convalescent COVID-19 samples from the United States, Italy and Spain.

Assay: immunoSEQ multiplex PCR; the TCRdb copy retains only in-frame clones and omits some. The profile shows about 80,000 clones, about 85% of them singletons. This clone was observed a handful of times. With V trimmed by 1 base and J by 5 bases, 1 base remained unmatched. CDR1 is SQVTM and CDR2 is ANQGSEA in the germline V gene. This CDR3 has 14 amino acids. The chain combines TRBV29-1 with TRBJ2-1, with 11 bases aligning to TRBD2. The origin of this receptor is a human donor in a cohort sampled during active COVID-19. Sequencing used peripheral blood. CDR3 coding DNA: TGCAGCGTTGAAGGTAGCGGGAGGGACAATGAGCAGTTCTTC. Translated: CSVEGSGRDNEQFF.